This is a list of T cell receptor beta chains from one sample in a study of metastatic and nonmetastatic thyroid tumors. From the PCR reads, TCRdb re-called clones with MiXCR. The profile shows roughly 71,000 clones, around 20% of them singletons. The sample consisted of blood. The origin of the receptors is a female donor with papillary thyroid cancer or a benign thyroid nodule (not recorded which). Some clones in this sample may be carry-over from other donors' samples. Both conserved end residues are part of each CDR3. Expanded clones get a size class; other rows say once, few or many, or leave the size out.

many	TRBV13	CASRARGDTGELFF
many	TRBV10-3	CAISESLAGGFPEQFF
NA	TRBV20-1	CSAREPGTSYEQYF
many	TRBV20-1	CSASLGQVGDGYTF
NA	TRBV20-1	CSARQQGNQPQHF
many	TRBV10-1	CASSEPGLGGSFYNEQFF
few	TRBV28	CASSTGTVLGYTF
many	TRBV11-2	CASSSQAGALTNEQFF
NA	TRBV4-2	CASSQSNGNTEAFF
few	TRBV6-6	CASSSGTSGSSSYNEQFF
few	TRBV28	CASSPRQGNMKKLFF
few	TRBV4-2	CASSQGQGAGWMQNNEQFF
NA	TRBV4-1	CAGGAGDGYNSPLHF
NA	TRBV5-1	CASRSPPNQETQYF
many	TRBV7-3	CATASGSAADTQYF
many	TRBV12-3/TRBV12-4	CASSPPGPTDEQFF
many	TRBV5-1	CASSTRDFISGANVLTF
few	TRBV6-1	CASSEANRGYNQSQHF
many	TRBV20-1	CSAVSDGPNTEAFF
few	TRBV20-1	CSGARGETQYF
many	TRBV9	CASSPFRGSEDTEAFF
many	TRBV6-5	CASSYSGGQGYEQYF
many	TRBV4-1	CASSQGGRTGGHNEQFF
many	TRBV27	CASRTKIAGGYNEQFF
many	TRBV24-1	CATSDLEPGLPTDTQYF
once	TRBV5-1	CASRLAGGRDEQFF
NA	TRBV20-1	CSARDLEGGVYEQYF
many	TRBV25-1	CASSDLGGTNEKLFF
many	TRBV4-1	CASSQKLPQGIYGYTF
many	TRBV27	CASRWIGSADTQYF
many	TRBV28	CASIGRVGEAFF
many	TRBV4-1	CASSRGLAGGMVNNEQFF
many	TRBV19	CASSISGESYNEQFF
NA	TRBV5-1	CASSLVGDSTSPLHF
NA	TRBV5-6	CASSWEGVATEAFF
NA	TRBV30	CAWKVGLANTGELFF
NA	TRBV12-3/TRBV12-4	CASSLPGPGANVLTF
NA	TRBV12-3/TRBV12-4	CASSTGPDTQYF
many	TRBV18	CASSQDRGNYGYTF
many	TRBV20-1	CSARLPTKGYGYTF
few	TRBV4-1	CASSQDSYRSNEKLFF
many	TRBV20-1	CSARNEPGHHSPLHF
NA	TRBV20-1	CSAKKRGLLTEAFF
many	TRBV2	CASGLSPGYTF
many	TRBV6-1	CASSEVGLRVYNEQFF
many	TRBV20-1	CSALPRVSGRGNEQFF
NA	TRBV7-2	CASSPRFGNQPQHF
many	TRBV29-1	CSVFQGPNTEAFF
many	TRBV7-9	CASSHRMGNEQYF
many	TRBV6-1	CASTRGSGRNEQYF
many	TRBV24-1	CATSDLPDRGLDTQYF
many	TRBV9	CASSVVGGPGTDTQYF
NA	TRBV11-2	CASSPARVWGSDTQYF